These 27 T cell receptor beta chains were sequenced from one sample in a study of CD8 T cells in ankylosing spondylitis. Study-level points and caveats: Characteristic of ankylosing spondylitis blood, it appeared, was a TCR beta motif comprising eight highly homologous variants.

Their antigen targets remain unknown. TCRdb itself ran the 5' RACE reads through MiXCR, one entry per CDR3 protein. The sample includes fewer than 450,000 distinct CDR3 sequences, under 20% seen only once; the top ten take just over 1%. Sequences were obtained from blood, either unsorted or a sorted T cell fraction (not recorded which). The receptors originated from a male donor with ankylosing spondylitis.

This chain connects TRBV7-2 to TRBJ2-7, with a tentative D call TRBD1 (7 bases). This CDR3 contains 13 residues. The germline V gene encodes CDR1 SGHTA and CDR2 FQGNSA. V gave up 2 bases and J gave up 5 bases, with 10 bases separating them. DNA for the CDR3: TGTGCCAGCAGCTTACAGGGGGGCGACGAGCAGTACTTC. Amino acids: CASSLQGGDEQYF.

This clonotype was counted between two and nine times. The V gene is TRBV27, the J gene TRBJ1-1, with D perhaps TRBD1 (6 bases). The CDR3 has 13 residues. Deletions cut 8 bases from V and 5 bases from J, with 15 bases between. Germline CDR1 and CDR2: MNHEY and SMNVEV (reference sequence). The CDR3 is CASWVRQGTEAFF. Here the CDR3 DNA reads TGTGCCAGCTGGGTACGCCAGGGGACTGAAGCTTTCTTT.

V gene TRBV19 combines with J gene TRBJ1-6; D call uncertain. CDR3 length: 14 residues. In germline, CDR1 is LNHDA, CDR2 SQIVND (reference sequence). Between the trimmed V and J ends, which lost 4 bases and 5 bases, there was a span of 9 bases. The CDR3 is CASSTKADNSPLHF. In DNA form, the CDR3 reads TGTGCCAGTAGTACGAAGGCTGATAATTCACCCCTCCACTTT.

CDR3 sequence reads: CASSRHSSLGTDTQYF. CDR3 in DNA: TGTGCCAGCAGCCGCCACAGCAGTCTTGGCACAGATACGCAGTATTTT. The chain is built from TRBV5-5 and TRBJ2-3; D ambiguous. Trimming pared 4 bases from V and 1 base from J, leaving 16 bases between. The CDR3 is 16 residues long. Germline V gives CDR1 SGHKS, CDR2 YYEKEE (reference sequence).

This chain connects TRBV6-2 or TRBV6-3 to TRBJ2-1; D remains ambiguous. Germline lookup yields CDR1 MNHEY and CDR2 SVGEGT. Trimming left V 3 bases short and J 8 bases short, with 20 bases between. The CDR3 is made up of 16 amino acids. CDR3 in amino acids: CASSYSQPLDGYEQFF. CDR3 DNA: TGTGCCAGCAGTTATTCGCAGCCCCTCGACGGCTATGAGCAGTTCTTC.

The CDR3 nucleotides read TGTGCCAGCACTCCGGGACTAGCGGGGAACTGGGACAATGAGCAGTTCTTC. It is translated as CASTPGLAGNWDNEQFF. The chain is built from TRBV6-2 or TRBV6-3 and TRBJ2-1; 13 nucleotides align to TRBD2. This CDR3 has 17 residues. The V gene end was trimmed by 7 bases and the J gene end by 5 bases; junction bases not matched to a gene: 11. Germline loops: CDR1 MNHEY, CDR2 SVGEGT.

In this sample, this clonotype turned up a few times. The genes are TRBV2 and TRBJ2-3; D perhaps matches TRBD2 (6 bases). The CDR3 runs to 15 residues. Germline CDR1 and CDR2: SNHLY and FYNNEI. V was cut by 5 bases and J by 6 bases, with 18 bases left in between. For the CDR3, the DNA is TGTGCCAGCAGTCAGTTGGCGGGGCAACGGGATACGCAGTATTTT. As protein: CASSQLAGQRDTQYF.

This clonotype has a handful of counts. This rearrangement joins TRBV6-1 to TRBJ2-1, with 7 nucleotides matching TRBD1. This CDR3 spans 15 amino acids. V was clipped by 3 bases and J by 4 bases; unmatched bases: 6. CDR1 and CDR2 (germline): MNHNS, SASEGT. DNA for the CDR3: TGTGCCAGCAGTGATTTTGGGGACAGTTACAATGAGCAGTTCTTC. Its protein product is CASSDFGDSYNEQFF.

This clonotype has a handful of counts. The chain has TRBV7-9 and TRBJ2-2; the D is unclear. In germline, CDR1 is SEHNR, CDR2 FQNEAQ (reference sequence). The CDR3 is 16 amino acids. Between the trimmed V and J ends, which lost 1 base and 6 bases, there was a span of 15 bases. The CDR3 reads CASSLGHLGSAGELFF. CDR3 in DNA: TGTGCCAGCAGCTTAGGTCATTTGGGTTCCGCCGGGGAGCTGTTTTTT.

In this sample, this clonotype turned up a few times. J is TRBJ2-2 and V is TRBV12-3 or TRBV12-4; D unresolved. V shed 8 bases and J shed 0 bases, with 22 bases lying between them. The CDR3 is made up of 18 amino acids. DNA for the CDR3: TGTGCCAGCCTAGACCTACGCCGTGGCAGCGCGAACACCGGGGAGCTGTTTTTT. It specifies CASLDLRRGSANTGELFF.

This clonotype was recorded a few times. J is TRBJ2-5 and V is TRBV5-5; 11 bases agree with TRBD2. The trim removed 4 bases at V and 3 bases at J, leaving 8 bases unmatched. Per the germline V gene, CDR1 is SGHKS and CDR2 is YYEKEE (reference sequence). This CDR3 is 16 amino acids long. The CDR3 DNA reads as TGTGCCAGCAGCAAGACTAGCGGGGTAACTAAAGAGACCCAGTACTTC. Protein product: CASSKTSGVTKETQYF.

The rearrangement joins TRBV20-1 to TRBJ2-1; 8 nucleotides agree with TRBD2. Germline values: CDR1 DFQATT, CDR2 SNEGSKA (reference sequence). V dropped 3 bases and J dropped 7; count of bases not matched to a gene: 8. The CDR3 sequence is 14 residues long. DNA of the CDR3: TGCAGTGCTAGGGGACGGGCGGGAGGAAATGAGCAGTTCTTC. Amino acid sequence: CSARGRAGGNEQFF.

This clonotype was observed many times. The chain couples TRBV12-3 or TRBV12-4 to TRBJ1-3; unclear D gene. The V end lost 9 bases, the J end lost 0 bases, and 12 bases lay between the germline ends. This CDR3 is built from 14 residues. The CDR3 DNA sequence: TGTGCCAGTTATAACCGGGGCTCTGGAAACACCATATATTTT. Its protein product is CASYNRGSGNTIYF.

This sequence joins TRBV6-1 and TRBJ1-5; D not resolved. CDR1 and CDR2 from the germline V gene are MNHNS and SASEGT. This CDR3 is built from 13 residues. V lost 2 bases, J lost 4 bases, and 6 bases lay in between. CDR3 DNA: TGTGCCAGCAGTGAACGAGGGAATCAGCCCCAGCATTTT. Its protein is CASSERGNQPQHF.

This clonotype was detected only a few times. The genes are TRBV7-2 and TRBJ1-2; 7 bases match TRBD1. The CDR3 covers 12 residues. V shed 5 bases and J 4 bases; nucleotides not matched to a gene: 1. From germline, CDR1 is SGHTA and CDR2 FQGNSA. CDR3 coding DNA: TGTGCCAGCAGCGACAGGGCCTATGGCTACACCTTC. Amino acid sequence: CASSDRAYGYTF.

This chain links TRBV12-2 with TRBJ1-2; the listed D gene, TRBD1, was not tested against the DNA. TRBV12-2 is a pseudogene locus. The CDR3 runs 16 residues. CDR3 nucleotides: TGTGCAAGTCGCATTAGCGGACCGGGTAGTATATTTGGCTACACCTTC. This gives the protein CASRISGPGSIFGYTF.

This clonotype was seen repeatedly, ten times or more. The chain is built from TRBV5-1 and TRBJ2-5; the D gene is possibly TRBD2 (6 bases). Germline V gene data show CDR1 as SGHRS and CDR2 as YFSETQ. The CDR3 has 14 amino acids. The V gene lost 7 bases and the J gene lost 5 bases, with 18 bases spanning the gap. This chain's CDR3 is CASRQVGGSETQYF. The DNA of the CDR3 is TGCGCCAGCCGCCAAGTGGGGGGTAGCGAGACCCAGTACTTC.

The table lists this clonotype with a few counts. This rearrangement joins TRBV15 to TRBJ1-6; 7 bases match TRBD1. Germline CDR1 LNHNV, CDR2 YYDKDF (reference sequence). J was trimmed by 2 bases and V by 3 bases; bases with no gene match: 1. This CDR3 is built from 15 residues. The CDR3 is CATSRTGTYNSPLHF. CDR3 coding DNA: TGTGCCACCAGCAGGACAGGGACCTATAATTCACCCCTCCACTTT.

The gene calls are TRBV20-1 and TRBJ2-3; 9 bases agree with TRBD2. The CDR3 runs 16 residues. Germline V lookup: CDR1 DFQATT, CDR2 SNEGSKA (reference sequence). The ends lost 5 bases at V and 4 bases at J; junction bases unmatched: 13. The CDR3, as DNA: TGCAGTGCTCGGGGCGGCGGGGGGGCCACAGCAGATACGCAGTATTTT. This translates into CSARGGGGATADTQYF.

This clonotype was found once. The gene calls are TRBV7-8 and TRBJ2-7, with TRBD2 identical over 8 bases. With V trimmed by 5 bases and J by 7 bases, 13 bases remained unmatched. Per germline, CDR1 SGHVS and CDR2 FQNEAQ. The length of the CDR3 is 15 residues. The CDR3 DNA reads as TGTGCCAGCAGCATACCAAGACTAGCGTCCGGGGAGCAGTACTTC. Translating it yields CASSIPRLASGEQYF.

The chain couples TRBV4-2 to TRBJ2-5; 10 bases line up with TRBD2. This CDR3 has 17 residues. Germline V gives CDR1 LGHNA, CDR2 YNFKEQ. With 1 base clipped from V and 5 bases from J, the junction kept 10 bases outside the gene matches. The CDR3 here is CASSQATGTSVMETQYF. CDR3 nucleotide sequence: TGTGCCAGCAGCCAAGCTACCGGGACTAGCGTGATGGAGACCCAGTACTTC.

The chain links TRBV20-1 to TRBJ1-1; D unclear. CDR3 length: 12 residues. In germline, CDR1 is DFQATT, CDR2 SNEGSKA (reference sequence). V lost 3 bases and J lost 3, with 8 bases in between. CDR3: CSARGRDTEAFF. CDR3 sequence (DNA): TGCAGTGCTAGGGGGAGGGACACTGAAGCTTTCTTT.

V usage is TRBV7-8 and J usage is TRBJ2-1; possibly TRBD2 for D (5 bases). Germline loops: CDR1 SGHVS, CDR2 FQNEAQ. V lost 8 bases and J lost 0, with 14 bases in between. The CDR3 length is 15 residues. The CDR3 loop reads CASGLFFSSYNEQFF. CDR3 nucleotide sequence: TGTGCCAGCGGACTCTTTTTCAGCTCCTACAATGAGCAGTTCTTC.

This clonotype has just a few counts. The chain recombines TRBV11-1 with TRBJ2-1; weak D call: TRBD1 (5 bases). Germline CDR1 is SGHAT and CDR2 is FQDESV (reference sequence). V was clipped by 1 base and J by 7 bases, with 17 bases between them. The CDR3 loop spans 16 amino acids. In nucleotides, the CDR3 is TGTGCCAGCAGCTTAGTCGGCCAGGGTAGAAAGAATGAGCAGTTCTTC. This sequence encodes CASSLVGQGRKNEQFF.

The CDR3 DNA is TGCAGCGTCATGTATGACGAGCAGTACTTC. Amino acid sequence: CSVMYDEQYF. J is TRBJ2-7 and V is TRBV29-1; D call uncertain. This CDR3 contains 10 residues. Between the trimmed V and J ends, which lost 6 bases and 5 bases, there was a span of 8 bases. Germline V gives CDR1 SQVTM, CDR2 ANQGSEA.

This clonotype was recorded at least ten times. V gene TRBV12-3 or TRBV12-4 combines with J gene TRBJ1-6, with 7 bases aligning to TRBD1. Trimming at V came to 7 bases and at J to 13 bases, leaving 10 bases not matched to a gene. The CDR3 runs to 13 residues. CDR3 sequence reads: CASNSGGGSPLHF. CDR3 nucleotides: TGTGCCAGCAACTCAGGGGGGGGTTCGCCCCTCCACTTT.

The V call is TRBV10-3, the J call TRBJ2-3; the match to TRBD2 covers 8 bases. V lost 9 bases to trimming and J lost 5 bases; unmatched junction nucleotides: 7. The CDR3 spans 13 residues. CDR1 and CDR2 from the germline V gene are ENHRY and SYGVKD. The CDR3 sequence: CAMGRGAQDTQYF. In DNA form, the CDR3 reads TGTGCCATGGGGCGGGGGGCGCAAGATACGCAGTATTTT.